The 10 T cell receptor beta chains below all came from one sample that was sequenced in a study of T cell clonotyping in hematopoietic cell transplantation. Libraries were prepared by immunoSEQ multiplex PCR; TCRdb keeps only in-frame clonotypes and omits some of them. Of roughly 17,000 clones in the sample, about 90% are singletons; the top ten hold 5% to 6.5%. Material: peripheral blood mononuclear cells. These receptors all come from a middle-aged man in good health. Some clones in this sample may be carry-over from other donors' samples.

This sequence joins TRBV6-4 and TRBJ2-3; D perhaps matches TRBD2 (7 bases). Germline V gene sequence: CDR1 MRHNA, CDR2 SNTAGT. The V end was cut by 3 bases, the J end by 2 bases, with 9 bases between. The CDR3 contains 14 residues. The CDR3 DNA reads as TGTGCCAGCAGTGAGGGGGGGCACACAGATACGCAGTATTTT. It is translated as CASSEGGHTDTQYF.

The chain uses TRBV7-2 and TRBJ2-7; D could derive from TRBD1 or TRBD2 (5 bases each). V lost 4 bases and J 3 bases, leaving 7 bases between the germline ends. The CDR3 consists of 12 residues. Per germline, CDR1 SGHTA and CDR2 FQGNSA. The CDR3 DNA reads as TGTGCCAGCAGCTGGGACGGCTACGAGCAGTACTTC. Its protein product is CASSWDGYEQYF.

The chain carries TRBV30 and TRBJ2-4, with 10 bases fitting TRBD1. CDR3 size: 15 residues. Germline assignment: CDR1 GTSNPN and CDR2 SVGIG (reference sequence). V lost 1 base to trimming and J lost 4 bases; unmatched junction nucleotides: 4. The CDR3 nucleotides read TGTGCCTGGAGTGACCGACAGGGGGCAAAAAACATTCAGTACTTC. As protein: CAWSDRQGAKNIQYF.

The DNA of the CDR3 is TGTGCCAGCAGCTCCGGGACGGACTATGGCTACACCTTC. It is translated as CASSSGTDYGYTF. This chain joins TRBV5-5 and TRBJ1-2, with a tentative D call TRBD1 (5 bases). Germline values: CDR1 SGHKS, CDR2 YYEKEE (reference sequence). V gave up 3 bases and J gave up 3 bases, with 9 bases separating them. The CDR3 runs to 13 residues.

The chain is built from TRBV5-8 and TRBJ2-7; TRBD2 matches at 7 bases. The germline CDR1 and CDR2 sequences are SGHTS and YDEGEE. J gave up 5 bases and V 0 bases, and 23 bases lay outside the gene matches. The CDR3 consists of 20 residues. In nucleotides, the CDR3 is TGTGCCAGCAGCTTGGGGTGGTTCAGGGTGGCGAGCGGGAATATCAACGAGCAGTACTTC. This gives the protein CASSLGWFRVASGNINEQYF.

The rearrangement uses TRBV6-6 and TRBJ1-1, with D tentatively TRBD1 (6 bases). The germline V gene has CDR1 MNHNY and CDR2 SVGAGI (reference sequence). This CDR3 is 16 amino acids long. Trimming took off 2 bases at V and 1 base at J, with 14 bases between the two ends. The CDR3 region has the DNA TGTGCCAGCAGTTACCTCACCCTGACAGGGAACACTGAAGCTTTCTTT. It translates to CASSYLTLTGNTEAFF.

The V gene is TRBV9, the J gene TRBJ2-7, with 10 bases aligning to TRBD1. V shed 6 bases, J shed 5 bases, and the junction held 8 bases outside the gene matches. The CDR3 extends over 14 amino acids. Germline CDR1 is SGDLS and CDR2 is YYNGEE. The CDR3 region is CASTLTGTGDEQYF. CDR3 DNA sequence: TGTGCCAGCACCCTAACCGGGACAGGGGACGAGCAGTACTTC.

This clone was seen once. The chain uses TRBV11-1 and TRBJ2-1; D is unclear. Germline-derived CDR1 and CDR2 are SGHAT and FQDESV (reference sequence). CDR3 length: 15 residues. The germline V and J ends were trimmed by 5 bases and 6 bases, with 17 bases remaining between them. The DNA for the CDR3 is TGTGCCAGCAGCCAACACGAAACGGGCAGCAATGAGCAGTTCTTC. Protein sequence: CASSQHETGSNEQFF. The full variable domain, in which reference TRBV11-1 and TRBJ2-1 provide the parts outside the CDR3, is EAEVAQSPRYKITEKSQAVAFWCDPISGHATLYWYRQILGQGPELLVQFQDESVVDDSQLPKDRFSAERLKGVDSTLKIQPAELGDSAMYLCASSQHETGSNEQFFGPGTRLTVL.

This chain uses TRBV7-9 with TRBJ2-7; TRBD1 matches 11 bases. Germline-derived CDR1 and CDR2 are SEHNR and FQNEAQ (reference sequence). The CDR3 sequence is 16 residues long. With V trimmed by 5 bases and J by 5 bases, 11 bases remained unmatched. CDR3 sequence (DNA): TGTGCCAGCAGCCCCCGGGACAGGGGGACACAAAACGAGCAGTACTTC. Protein sequence: CASSPRDRGTQNEQYF.

CDR3 region: CAWSWGDTDTQYF. The CDR3 DNA is TGTGCCTGGAGTTGGGGGGACACAGATACGCAGTATTTT. This sequence joins TRBV30 and TRBJ2-3, with D perhaps matching TRBD2 (6 bases). The germline V gene encodes CDR1 GTSNPN and CDR2 SVGIG (reference sequence). Trimming removed 2 bases at V and 2 bases at J, with 8 bases between. The CDR3 consists of 13 residues.